This T cell receptor beta chain was retrieved from a study of OX40 agonist ivuxolimab in advanced cancers. About the study: Each patient was given ivuxolimab into a vein every 2 weeks, at 0.01 to 10 mg/kg. Study results and caveats: Dosing at 0.1 to 3.0 mg/kg was accompanied by clonal expansion of CD4+ and CD8+ blood T cells by week 6.

Samples of blood were obtained at baseline, on cycle 4 day 1, and on cycle 7 day 1. Concerning this clone itself: No antigen is known for it.

Trimming took off 4 bases at V and 0 bases at J, with 13 bases between the two ends. The V gene's germline CDR1 is SGHRS and CDR2 YFSETQ. CDR3 size: 16 residues. The data were produced by immunoSEQ multiplex PCR, yet TCRdb's version contains in-frame clones alone and is incomplete. Of roughly 56,000 clones in the sample, about 85% were seen once. The origin of this receptor is an adult with an advanced solid tumor such as melanoma, head and neck, liver or kidney cancer. The sequencing used CD4+ or CD8+ T cells sorted from blood, collected in a trial of the OX40 agonist ivuxolimab. The V and J genes are TRBV5-1 and TRBJ2-2; D uncertain. This CDR3 is CASSLVEKANTGELFF. Written as DNA, the CDR3 is TGCGCCAGCAGCCTGGTGGAGAAAGCGAACACCGGGGAGCTGTTTTTT.